This record concerns one T cell receptor (beta chain) sequence. Primers: 60 Vbeta forward and 13 Jbeta reverse. Produced via immunoSEQ multiplex PCR; TCRdb's table is partial and in-frame only. The table has around 97,000 clones, roughly 66% seen once; the top ten hold about 3.5%. Germline V gene data show CDR1 as SNHLY and CDR2 as FYNNEI. The CDR3 contains 14 residues. The V segment lost 8 bases and the J segment 2 bases; nucleotides outside the gene matches: 4. This sample was taken from a study of cytomegalovirus exposure and HLA in healthy donors. The V gene is TRBV2, the J gene TRBJ2-2, with 8 bases aligning to TRBD2. Input material: PBMCs. This sequence originates from a woman in her fifties or sixties in good health and CMV-seronegative. In nucleotides, the CDR3 is TGTGCCAGCCGGGGGGGCTTTAACACCGGGGAGCTGTTTTTT. Protein product: CASRGGFNTGELFF.